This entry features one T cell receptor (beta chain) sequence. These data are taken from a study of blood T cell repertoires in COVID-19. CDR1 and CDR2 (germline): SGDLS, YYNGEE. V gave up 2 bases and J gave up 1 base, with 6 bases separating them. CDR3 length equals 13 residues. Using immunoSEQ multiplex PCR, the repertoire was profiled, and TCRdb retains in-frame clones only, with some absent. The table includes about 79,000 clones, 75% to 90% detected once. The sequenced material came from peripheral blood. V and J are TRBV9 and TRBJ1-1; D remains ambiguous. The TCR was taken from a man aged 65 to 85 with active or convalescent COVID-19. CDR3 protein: CASSVVSNTEAFF. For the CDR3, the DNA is TGTGCCAGCAGCGTCGTCTCGAACACTGAAGCTTTCTTT.